This paragraph covers one T cell receptor (beta chain) sequence. The sample originates from a study of esophageal squamous cell carcinoma under preoperative chemotherapy. The time point is: before preoperative PTX-NDP chemotherapy. This CDR3 has 12 residues. CDR1 is MNHNS and CDR2 is SASEGT in the germline V gene. TCRdb called the PCR reads again in MiXCR, with one record for every CDR3 protein. This table holds 10,000 to 15,000 distinct CDR3 sequences, roughly half found once. V is TRBV6-1 and J is TRBJ2-4; tentative D call: TRBD2 (6 bases). The J call may be faulty, since TRBJ2-3 better matches the DNA end. The sample was collected from a patient given preoperative chemotherapy. The sequence was obtained from a human donor with esophageal squamous cell carcinoma. The donor label of this sample is uncertain. The CDR3 reads CAGRGAKNTQYF. CDR3 DNA: TGTGCGGGGCGGGGAGCCAAGAATACGCAGTATTTT.